These T cell receptor beta chains were read from a single sample in a study of immune heterogeneity within non-small cell lung tumors. TCRdb independently ran MiXCR on the multiplex PCR reads; one entry per CDR3 protein. The data show 9,500 to 10,000 distinct CDR3 sequences, with more than 25% seen just once and approximately 10% held by the top ten. Source material: lung tumor tissue. Every receptor here comes from a man between 60 and 70 years old with non-small cell lung cancer. Each CDR3 is given with its conserved first and last residue. D genes are given only for firm matches. For some rows the clone size is stated as once, few or many, or as a class when expanded; others skip it.

TRBV7-2	TRBJ2-5	-	many	CASRASRAEGGETQYF	TGTGCCAGCAGGGCCTCTAGAGCGGAGGGGGGAGAGACCCAGTACTTC
TRBV2	TRBJ1-4	TRBD1	medium-sized	CASSVPRDRSNEKLFF	TGTGCCAGCAGTGTCCCCCGGGACAGGAGTAATGAAAAACTGTTTTTT
TRBV2	TRBJ2-7	TRBD2	medium-sized	CASSEGGALAGVDEQYF	TGTGCCAGCAGTGAAGGGGGGGCCCTAGCGGGAGTCGACGAGCAGTACTTC
TRBV4-3	TRBJ1-5	TRBD1	many	CASSQATGTGIQPQHF	TGCGCCAGCAGCCAAGCCACCGGGACAGGGATACAGCCCCAGCATTTT
TRBV5-1	TRBJ1-2	TRBD1	medium-sized	CASSLAIQGAGYGYTF	TGCGCCAGCAGCTTGGCCATACAGGGGGCAGGATATGGCTACACCTTC
TRBV9	TRBJ2-3	-	-	CASSVATRGRGGTDTQYF	TGTGCCAGCAGCGTAGCTACAAGGGGCAGGGGGGGCACAGATACGCAGTATTTT
TRBV20-1	TRBJ2-1	TRBD2	many	CSAKPGTSVARQFF	TGCAGTGCTAAACCCGGGACTAGCGTCGCGCGACAGTTCTTC
TRBV20-1	TRBJ2-7	TRBD2	few	CSGREGQGEQYF	TGCAGTGGACGGGAGGGCCAGGGGGAGCAGTACTTC
TRBV15	TRBJ2-5	-	-	CATSRDRQQETQYF	TGTGCCACCAGCAGAGATCGACAGCAAGAGACCCAGTACTTC
TRBV2	TRBJ1-5	TRBD1	medium-sized	CASSEGGTGNQPQHF	TGTGCCAGCAGTGAAGGAGGGACAGGGAATCAGCCCCAGCATTTT
TRBV3-1	TRBJ2-7	-	-	CASSLGRARGQEQYF	TGTGCCAGCAGCCTCGGTAGAGCGCGTGGCCAAGAGCAGTACTTC
TRBV2	TRBJ2-3	-	many	CASTYLTGDTQYF	TGTGCCAGCACCTACCTGACTGGAGATACGCAGTATTTT
TRBV11-3	TRBJ2-7	TRBD1	-	CASSYGTGGYEQYF	TGTGCCAGCAGCTACGGGACAGGGGGCTACGAGCAGTACTTC
TRBV25-1	TRBJ1-2	TRBD1	many	CASSGPARGLGYGYTF	TGTGCCAGCAGTGGTCCCGCTAGGGGGCTCGGCTATGGCTACACCTTC
TRBV20-1	TRBJ2-1	TRBD2	-	CSASFGLAPYNEQFF	TGCAGTGCTAGCTTCGGACTAGCGCCATACAATGAGCAGTTCTTC
TRBV7-3	TRBJ2-1	TRBD2	few	CASSPEAGAYNEQFF	TGTGCCAGCAGCCCCGAAGCGGGAGCCTACAATGAGCAGTTCTTC
TRBV6-2/TRBV6-3	TRBJ1-3	-	-	CASSYSRGPTGNTIYF	TGTGCCAGCAGTTACTCTCGGGGGCCGACGGGAAACACCATATATTTT
TRBV12-3/TRBV12-4	TRBJ2-7	-	medium-sized	CASSPLGNAYEQYF	TGTGCCAGCAGCCCCCTCGGGAATGCCTACGAGCAGTACTTC
TRBV6-2/TRBV6-3	TRBJ2-1	TRBD1	many	CARRQGPYNEQFF	TGTGCCAGAAGACAGGGACCTTACAATGAGCAGTTCTTC
TRBV6-2/TRBV6-3	TRBJ2-1	-	-	CVSSRSTRYNEQFF	TGTGTCAGCAGTCGATCGACTAGATACAATGAGCAGTTCTTC
TRBV7-2	TRBJ2-1	-	large	CASSLRREQFF	TGTGCCAGCAGCTTACGGAGGGAGCAGTTCTTC
TRBV7-9	TRBJ2-7	-	-	CASSLGHTYEQYF	TGTGCCAGCAGCCTGGGACATACCTACGAGCAGTACTTC
TRBV20-1	TRBJ1-3	TRBD1	once	CSGRDGGGGGDRERSSGNTIYF	TGCAGTGGTAGGGATGGGGGGGGGGGGGGGGACAGAGAACGTAGCTCTGGAAACACCATATATTTT
TRBV7-2	TRBJ2-5	-	-	CASSLVIGKKGQYF	TGTGCCAGCAGCTTAGTTATCGGGAAAAAGGGCCAGTACTTC
TRBV4-1	TRBJ2-7	-	medium-sized	CASSRETSPSEQYF	TGCGCCAGCAGCCGAGAGACTAGTCCGTCCGAGCAGTACTTC
TRBV20-1	TRBJ1-2	TRBD1	-	CSARQGWYGYTF	TGCAGTGCGAGACAGGGGTGGTATGGCTACACCTTC
TRBV9	TRBJ1-6	-	medium-sized	CASSVSGQGVNSPLHF	TGTGCCAGCAGCGTATCAGGGCAGGGAGTTAATTCACCCCTCCACTTT
TRBV9	TRBJ2-3	-	-	CASGEWTDTQYF	TGTGCCAGCGGTGAGTGGACAGATACGCAGTATTTT
TRBV28	TRBJ2-7	TRBD2	medium-sized	CASSLFGRAGAYEQYF	TGTGCCAGCAGTTTATTCGGTCGGGCGGGAGCCTACGAGCAGTACTTC
TRBV30	TRBJ2-7	TRBD2	medium-sized	CAWSGGRGYEQYF	TGTGCCTGGAGTGGCGGGAGAGGTTACGAGCAGTACTTC
TRBV7-8	TRBJ2-7	-	many	CASSLNSAGATYEQYF	TGTGCCAGCAGCTTAAATTCTGCGGGGGCGACGTACGAGCAGTACTTC
TRBV6-4	TRBJ2-1	TRBD2	-	CASSEGSGTKQFF	TGTGCCAGCAGTGAAGGGAGCGGGACCAAGCAGTTCTTC
TRBV15	TRBJ1-4	TRBD1	medium-sized	CATSRDRGLKLFF	TGTGCCACCAGCAGAGATAGGGGGCTAAAACTGTTTTTT
TRBV29-1	TRBJ2-6	-	many	CSVVGGALGANVLTF	TGCAGCGTTGTAGGGGGGGCGCTTGGGGCCAACGTCCTGACTTTC
TRBV14	TRBJ2-2	TRBD1	medium-sized	CASSQGQGMDGELFF	TGTGCCAGCAGCCAAGGACAGGGGATGGACGGGGAGCTGTTTTTT
TRBV6-2/TRBV6-3	TRBJ2-1	-	medium-sized	CASSYSSYNEQFF	TGTGCCAGCAGTTACTCGTCCTACAATGAGCAGTTCTTC
TRBV2	TRBJ1-5	TRBD1	few	CASSQGGQGRGQPQHF	TGTGCCAGCAGTCAAGGGGGACAGGGGAGAGGCCAGCCCCAGCATTTT
TRBV11-1	TRBJ2-2	-	medium-sized	CASSLVVRTGELFF	TGTGCCAGCAGCTTAGTTGTCCGCACCGGGGAGCTGTTTTTT
TRBV15	TRBJ1-2	TRBD1	medium-sized	CATSRAGQGFNYGYTF	TGTGCCACCAGCAGAGCCGGACAGGGGTTTAACTATGGCTACACCTTC